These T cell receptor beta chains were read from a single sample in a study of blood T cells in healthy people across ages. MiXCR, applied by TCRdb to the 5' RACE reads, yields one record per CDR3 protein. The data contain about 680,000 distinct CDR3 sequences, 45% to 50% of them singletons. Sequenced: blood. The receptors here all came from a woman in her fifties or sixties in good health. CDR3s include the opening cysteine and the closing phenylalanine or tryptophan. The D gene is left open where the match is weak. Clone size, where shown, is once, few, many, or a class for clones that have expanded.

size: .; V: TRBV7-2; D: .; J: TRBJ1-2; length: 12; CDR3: CASSLEGWSYTF; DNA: TGTGCCAGCAGCTTAGAAGGGTGGAGCTACACCTTC
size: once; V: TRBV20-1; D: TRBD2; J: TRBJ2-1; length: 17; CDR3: CSARGMAGDVSYNEQFF; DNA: TGCAGTGCTAGGGGGATGGCGGGAGATGTCAGCTACAATGAGCAGTTCTTC
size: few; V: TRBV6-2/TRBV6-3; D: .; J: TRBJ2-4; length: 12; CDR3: CASSYSWSKQYF; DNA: TGTGCCAGCAGTTACTCATGGTCAAAGCAGTACTTC
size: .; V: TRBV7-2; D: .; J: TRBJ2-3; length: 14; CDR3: CASSLDGGSDTQYF; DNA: TGTGCCAGCAGCTTAGACGGGGGCTCAGATACGCAGTATTTT
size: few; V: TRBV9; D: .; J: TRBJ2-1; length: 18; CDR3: CASSPMVGGDGSYNEQFF; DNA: TGTGCCAGCAGCCCCATGGTGGGGGGTGACGGATCCTACAATGAGCAGTTCTTC
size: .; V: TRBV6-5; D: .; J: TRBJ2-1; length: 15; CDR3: CASSYGRTGGNEQFF; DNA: TGTGCCAGCAGTTACGGGAGGACAGGAGGCAATGAGCAGTTCTTC
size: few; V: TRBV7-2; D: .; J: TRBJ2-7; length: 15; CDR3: CASRGGQRNAYEQYF; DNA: TGTGCCAGCAGAGGGGGGCAGAGGAACGCCTACGAGCAGTACTTC
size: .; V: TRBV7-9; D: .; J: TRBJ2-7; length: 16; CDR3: CASSFRDRDGTYEQYF; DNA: TGTGCCAGCAGTTTTAGGGACCGGGACGGGACCTACGAGCAGTACTTC
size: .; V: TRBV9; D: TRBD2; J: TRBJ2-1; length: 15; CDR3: CASSVATSGDNEQFF; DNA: TGTGCCAGCAGCGTAGCGACTAGCGGGGACAATGAGCAGTTCTTC
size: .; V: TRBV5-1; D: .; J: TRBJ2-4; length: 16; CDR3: CASSWGQAAKKGIQYF; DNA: TGCGCCAGCAGCTGGGGGCAAGCGGCTAAAAAGGGGATTCAGTACTTC
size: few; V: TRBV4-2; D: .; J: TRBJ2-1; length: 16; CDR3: CASSQVVAEFYNEQFF; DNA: TGTGCCAGCAGCCAAGTAGTTGCGGAATTCTACAATGAGCAGTTCTTC
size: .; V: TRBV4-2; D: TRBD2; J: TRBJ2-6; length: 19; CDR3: CASSQAGLAGASGANVLTF; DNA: TGTGCCAGCAGCCAAGCGGGACTAGCGGGAGCTTCTGGGGCCAACGTCCTGACTTTC
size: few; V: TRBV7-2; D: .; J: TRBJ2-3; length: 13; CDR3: CASSLAETYTQYF; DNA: TGTGCCAGCAGCTTAGCAGAGACCTATACGCAGTATTTT
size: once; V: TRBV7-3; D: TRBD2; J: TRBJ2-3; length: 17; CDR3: CASSLRGLAGSTDTQYF; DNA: TGTGCCAGCAGCTTAAGGGGACTAGCGGGAAGCACAGATACGCAGTATTTT
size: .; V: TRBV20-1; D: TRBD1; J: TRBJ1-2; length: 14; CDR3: CSASPDRGRYGYTF; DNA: TGCAGTGCTAGCCCGGACAGGGGGCGGTATGGCTACACCTTC
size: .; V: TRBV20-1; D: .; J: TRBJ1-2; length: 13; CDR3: CSPRQTLNYGYTF; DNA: TGCAGTCCCCGGCAGACACTCAACTATGGCTACACCTTC
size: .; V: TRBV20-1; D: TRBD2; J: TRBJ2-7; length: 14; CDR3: CSVLLAGGPSEQYF; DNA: TGCAGTGTATTACTAGCGGGAGGGCCGAGCGAGCAGTACTTC
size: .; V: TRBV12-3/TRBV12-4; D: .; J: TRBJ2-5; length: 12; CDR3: CATRENYNEQYF; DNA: TGTGCGACCAGGGAAAATTACAATGAGCAGTACTTC
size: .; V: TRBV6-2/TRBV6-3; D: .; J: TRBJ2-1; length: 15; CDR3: CASSSQRISYNEQFF; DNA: TGTGCCAGCAGTTCCCAGCGGATCTCCTACAATGAGCAGTTCTTC
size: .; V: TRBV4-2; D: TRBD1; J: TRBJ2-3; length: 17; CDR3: CASSQAGTGASTDTQYF; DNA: TGTGCCAGCAGCCAGGCCGGGACAGGGGCTAGCACAGATACGCAGTATTTT
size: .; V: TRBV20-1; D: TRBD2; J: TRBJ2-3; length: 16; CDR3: CSATALAGGPIDTQYF; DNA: TGCAGTGCTACCGCACTAGCGGGAGGGCCGATAGATACGCAGTATTTT
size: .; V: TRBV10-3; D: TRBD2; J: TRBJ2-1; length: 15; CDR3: CAISELASGRDEQFF; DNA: TGTGCCATCAGTGAGTTAGCTAGCGGGAGGGATGAGCAGTTCTTC
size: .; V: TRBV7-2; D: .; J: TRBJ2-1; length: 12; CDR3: CASSLEDREQFF; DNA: TGTGCCAGCAGCTTAGAGGACCGCGAGCAGTTCTTC
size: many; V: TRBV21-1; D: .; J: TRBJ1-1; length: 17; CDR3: CASSKGAAWAMNTEAFF; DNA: TGTGCCAGCAGCAAAGGAGCGGCTTGGGCCATGAACACTGAAGCTTTCTTT
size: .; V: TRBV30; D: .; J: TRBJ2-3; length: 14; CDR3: CAWSRGEETDTQYF; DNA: TGTGCCTGGAGCCGTGGGGAAGAGACAGATACGCAGTATTTT
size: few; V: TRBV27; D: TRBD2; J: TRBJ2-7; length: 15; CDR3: CASSSSSGRTYEQYF; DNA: TGTGCCAGCAGTTCGTCTAGCGGGAGAACCTACGAGCAGTACTTC
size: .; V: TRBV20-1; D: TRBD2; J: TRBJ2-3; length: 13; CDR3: CSARDPTSGRWYF; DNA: TGCAGTGCTAGAGATCCAACTAGCGGGAGATGGTATTTT
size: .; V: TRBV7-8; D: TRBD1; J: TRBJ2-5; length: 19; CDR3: CASSLGAKTGTANPNEQYF; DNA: TGTGCCAGCAGCTTAGGCGCAAAAACCGGGACAGCAAACCCAAATGAGCAGTACTTC
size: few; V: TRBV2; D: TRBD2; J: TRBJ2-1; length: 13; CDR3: CASSRLAGIEQFF; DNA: TGTGCCAGCAGTCGACTAGCGGGAATTGAGCAGTTCTTC
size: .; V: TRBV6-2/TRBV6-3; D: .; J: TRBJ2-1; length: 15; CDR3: CASSYGRRGHNEQFF; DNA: TGTGCCAGCAGTTACGGGAGGCGGGGCCACAATGAGCAGTTCTTC
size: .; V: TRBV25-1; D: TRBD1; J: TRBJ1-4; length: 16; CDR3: CARGGQGAHTNEKLFF; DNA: TGTGCCCGGGGGGGACAGGGGGCGCACACTAATGAAAAACTGTTTTTT
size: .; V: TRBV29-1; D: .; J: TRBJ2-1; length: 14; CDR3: CSVGGAPTYNEQFF; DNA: TGCAGCGTTGGGGGGGCTCCGACCTACAATGAGCAGTTCTTC
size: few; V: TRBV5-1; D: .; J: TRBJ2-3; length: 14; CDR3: CASKVSQGQDTQYF; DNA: TGCGCCAGCAAAGTCTCCCAGGGACAAGATACGCAGTATTTT
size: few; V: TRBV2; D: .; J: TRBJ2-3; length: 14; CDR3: CASGQTGRTDTQYF; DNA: TGTGCCAGTGGACAGACAGGAAGGACAGATACGCAGTATTTT
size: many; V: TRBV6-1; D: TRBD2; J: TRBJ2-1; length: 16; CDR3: CASRLLAGVSYNEQFF; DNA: TGTGCCAGCAGATTACTAGCGGGAGTGTCCTACAATGAGCAGTTCTTC
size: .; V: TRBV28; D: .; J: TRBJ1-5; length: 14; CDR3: CASSLSHSGQPQHF; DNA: TGTGCCAGCAGTTTATCCCACAGCGGGCAGCCCCAGCATTTT
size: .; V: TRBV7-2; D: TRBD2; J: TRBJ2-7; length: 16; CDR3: CASTSTSGRAGYEQYF; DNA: TGTGCCAGCACCTCCACTAGCGGGAGGGCCGGATACGAGCAGTACTTC
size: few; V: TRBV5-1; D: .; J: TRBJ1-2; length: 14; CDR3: CASSLDSENYGYTF; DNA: TGCGCCAGCAGCTTGGACAGTGAGAACTATGGCTACACCTTC
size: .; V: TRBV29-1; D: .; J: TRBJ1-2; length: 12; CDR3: CSVEAGPPYYTF; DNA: TGCAGCGTTGAGGCAGGGCCACCCTACTACACCTTC
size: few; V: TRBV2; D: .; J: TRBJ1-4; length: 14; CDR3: CASSAGHINEKLFF; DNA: TGTGCCAGCAGCGCGGGACACATTAATGAAAAACTGTTTTTT
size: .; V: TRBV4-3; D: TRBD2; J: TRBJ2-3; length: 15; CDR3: CAGSPHSGITDTQYF; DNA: TGCGCCGGCAGCCCCCATAGCGGGATAACAGATACGCAGTATTTT
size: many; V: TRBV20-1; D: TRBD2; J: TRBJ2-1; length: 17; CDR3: CSARDPRSGRTNNEQFF; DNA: TGCAGTGCTAGAGATCCCAGGAGCGGGAGGACGAACAATGAGCAGTTCTTC
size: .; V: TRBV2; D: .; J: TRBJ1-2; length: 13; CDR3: CASSESAGNLITF; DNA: TGTGCCAGCAGTGAATCAGCAGGGAATTTGATCACCTTC
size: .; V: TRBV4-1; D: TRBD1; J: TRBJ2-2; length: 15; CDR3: CASGPGQGRTGELFF; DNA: TGCGCCAGCGGTCCCGGACAGGGCCGCACCGGGGAGCTGTTTTTT
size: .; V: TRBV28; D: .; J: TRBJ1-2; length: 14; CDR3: CASSRTVGAYGYTF; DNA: TGTGCCAGCAGCCGGACAGTGGGGGCCTATGGCTACACCTTC
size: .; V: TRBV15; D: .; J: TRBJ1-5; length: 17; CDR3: CATSREAVTVSNQPQHF; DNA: TGTGCCACCAGCAGAGAGGCCGTGACAGTTAGCAATCAGCCCCAGCATTTT
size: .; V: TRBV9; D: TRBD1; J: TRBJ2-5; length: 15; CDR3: CASSVGQGIQETQYF; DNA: TGTGCCAGCAGCGTAGGACAGGGGATACAAGAGACCCAGTACTTC
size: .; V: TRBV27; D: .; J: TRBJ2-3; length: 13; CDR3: CASSSNPLETQYF; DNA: TGTGCCAGCAGTTCGAACCCCTTGGAGACGCAGTATTTT
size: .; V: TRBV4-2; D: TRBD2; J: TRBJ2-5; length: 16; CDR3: CASSQEGTTLQETQYF; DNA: TGTGCCAGCAGCCAAGAGGGGACTACCTTACAAGAGACCCAGTACTTC
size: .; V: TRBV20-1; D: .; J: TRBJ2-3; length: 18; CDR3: CSARDAGLSGRSTDTQYF; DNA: TGCAGTGCTAGAGACGCGGGGTTGAGTGGGAGAAGCACAGATACGCAGTATTTT
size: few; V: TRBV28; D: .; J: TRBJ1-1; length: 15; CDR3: CASSPGGGWHTEAFF; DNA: TGTGCCAGCAGTCCCGGTGGGGGGTGGCACACTGAAGCTTTCTTT
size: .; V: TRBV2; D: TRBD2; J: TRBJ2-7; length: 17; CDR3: CASSAGGVGYRSYEQYF; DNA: TGTGCCAGCAGTGCGGGAGGGGTGGGGTATAGGTCCTACGAGCAGTACTTC